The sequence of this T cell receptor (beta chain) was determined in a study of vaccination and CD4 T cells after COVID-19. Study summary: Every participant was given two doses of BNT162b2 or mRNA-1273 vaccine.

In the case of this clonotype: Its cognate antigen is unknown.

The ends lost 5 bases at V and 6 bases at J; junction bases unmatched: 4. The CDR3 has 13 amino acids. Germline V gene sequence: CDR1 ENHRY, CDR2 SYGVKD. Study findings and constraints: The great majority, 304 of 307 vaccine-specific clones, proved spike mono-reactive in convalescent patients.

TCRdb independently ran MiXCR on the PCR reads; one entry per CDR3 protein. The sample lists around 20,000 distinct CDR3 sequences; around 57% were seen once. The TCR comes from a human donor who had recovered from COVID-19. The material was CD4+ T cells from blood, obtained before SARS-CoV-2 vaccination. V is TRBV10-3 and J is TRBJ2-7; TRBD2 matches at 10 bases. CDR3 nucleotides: TGTGCCATCAGTACTAGCGGGATGGGCGAGCAGTACTTC. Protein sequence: CAISTSGMGEQYF.